The 5 T cell receptor beta chains below come from one sample, sequenced in a study of blood T cells in healthy people across ages. Then a second PCR, running roughly 7 to 11 cycles, was carried out with a sample-barcoded 5' primer and a J-beta primer mix. In TCRdb, the 5' RACE reads were re-called with MiXCR into one record per CDR3 protein. The sample contains 720,000 or so distinct CDR3 sequences, over 40% of which appear only once. What was sequenced was blood. The receptors shown here come from a man aged 80 or over in good health.

The table lists this clonotype with a few counts. This rearrangement joins TRBV7-2 to TRBJ2-5; 7 bases are shared with TRBD1. The CDR3 is 15 residues long. The trim removed 6 bases at V and 4 bases at J, leaving 11 bases unmatched. Germline V CDR1 and CDR2: SGHTA, FQGNSA. The CDR3 protein is CASRNQGVVVETQYF. The CDR3 DNA reads as TGTGCCAGCAGGAACCAGGGGGTAGTGGTAGAGACCCAGTACTTC.

This clonotype was picked up a small number of times. The rearrangement uses TRBV28 and TRBJ1-5; no clear D gene. V was cut by 3 bases and J by 1 base, with 10 bases left in between. The CDR3 length is 15 residues. Germline assignment: CDR1 MDHEN and CDR2 SYDVKM. CDR3 coding DNA: TGTGCCAGCAGTTTGGTCGGCGGGAGCAATCAGCCCCAGCATTTT. Its protein product is CASSLVGGSNQPQHF.

This clonotype was seen a single time. The CDR3 spells CSVEKGGANPDEQYF. For the CDR3, the DNA is TGCAGCGTTGAAAAGGGGGGAGCCAACCCGGATGAGCAGTACTTC. This chain uses TRBV29-1 with TRBJ2-5; D possibly uses TRBD1 or TRBD2 (6 bases each). Germline-derived CDR1 and CDR2 are SQVTM and ANQGSEA. Trimming shortened V by 2 bases and J by 11 bases, and 24 bases separated the two germline ends. The CDR3 consists of 15 residues.

The genes are TRBV7-2 and TRBJ1-3; D gene ambiguous. This CDR3 is 14 amino acids long. V dropped 5 bases and J dropped 6 bases, with 14 bases sitting between them. Germline V gene lookup returns CDR1 SGHTA and CDR2 FQGNSA. Written as DNA, the CDR3 is TGTGCCAGCAGCGTATCAGCTATGGAAAACACCATATATTTT. Amino acids: CASSVSAMENTIYF. Drawing the rest from reference TRBV7-2 and TRBJ1-3, the complete variable domain is GAGVSQSPSNKVTEKGKDVELRCDPISGHTALYWYRQSLGQGLEFLIYFQGNSAPDKSGLPSDRFSAERTGGSVSTLTIQRTQQEDSAVYLCASSVSAMENTIYFGEGSWLTVV.

This sequence joins TRBV5-5 and TRBJ2-1; the D is unclear. V dropped 1 base and J dropped 0 bases, with 11 bases sitting between them. The CDR3 totals 16 residues. Germline assignment: CDR1 SGHKS and CDR2 YYEKEE (reference sequence). CDR3 sequence reads: CASSLRVSGSYNEQFF. The CDR3 nucleotides read TGTGCCAGCAGCTTGCGCGTCTCCGGCTCCTACAATGAGCAGTTCTTC.